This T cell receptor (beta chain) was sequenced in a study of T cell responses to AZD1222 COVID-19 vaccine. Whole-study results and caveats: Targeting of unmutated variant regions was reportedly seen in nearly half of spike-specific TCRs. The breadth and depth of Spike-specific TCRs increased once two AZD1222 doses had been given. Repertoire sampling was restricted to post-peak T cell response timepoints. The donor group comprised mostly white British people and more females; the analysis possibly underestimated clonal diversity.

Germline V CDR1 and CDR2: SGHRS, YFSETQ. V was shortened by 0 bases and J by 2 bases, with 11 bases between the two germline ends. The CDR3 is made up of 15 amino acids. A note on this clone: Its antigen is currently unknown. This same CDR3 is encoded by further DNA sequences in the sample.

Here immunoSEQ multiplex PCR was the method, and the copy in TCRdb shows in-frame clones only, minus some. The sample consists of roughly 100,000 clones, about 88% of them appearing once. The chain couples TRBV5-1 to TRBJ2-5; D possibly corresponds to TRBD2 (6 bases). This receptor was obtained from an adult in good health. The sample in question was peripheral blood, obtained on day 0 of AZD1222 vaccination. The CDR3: CASSLAGAGQETQYF. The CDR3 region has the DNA TGCGCCAGCAGCTTGGCTGGGGCGGGGCAAGAGACCCAGTACTTC.